Listed here are 30 T cell receptor beta chains from one sample, sequenced in a study of T cells in Graves' hyperthyroidism and ophthalmopathy. Amplification of TCR beta CDR3 regions used RNA as the template. Using the HTBI primer set, a first-round RT-PCR was run on the TCR CDR3. TCRdb re-analysed the multiplex PCR reads in MiXCR, keeping a single row per CDR3 protein. In the table there are 300,000 to 400,000 distinct CDR3 sequences, 20% to 25% of which are singletons. The material sequenced was blood. The receptors were gathered from a woman in her forties or fifties with Graves' hyperthyroidism.

This clonotype has ten or more counts. The chain recombines TRBV12-3 or TRBV12-4 with TRBJ1-5; 8 nucleotides line up with TRBD1. Unmatched junction bases numbered 8, after V lost 7 bases and J lost 3 bases. This CDR3 comprises 15 residues. The CDR3 coding sequence is TGTGCCAGCACCCTAGACAGGGGAATCAATCAGCCCCAGCATTTT. It is translated as CASTLDRGINQPQHF.

This clonotype appeared many times. This chain uses TRBV28 with TRBJ1-2, with a tentative D call TRBD1 (6 bases). V gave up 7 bases and J gave up 3 bases, with 12 bases separating them. Germline V lookup: CDR1 MDHEN, CDR2 SYDVKM. The CDR3 has 13 residues. CDR3 residues: CASIGGRDYGYTF. As DNA, the CDR3 is TGTGCCAGCATTGGGGGCAGAGACTATGGCTACACCTTC.

This clonotype was found once. V usage is TRBV2 and J usage is TRBJ2-5; 7 bases align to TRBD1. Germline CDR1 reads SNHLY; CDR2 reads FYNNEI. The V gene end was trimmed by 1 base and the J gene end by 3 bases; junction bases not matched to a gene: 8. The CDR3 loop spans 16 amino acids. CDR3: CASSEEPRDREETQYF. The CDR3 bases are TGTGCCAGCAGTGAAGAGCCCCGGGACAGAGAAGAGACCCAGTACTTC.

The table lists this clonotype with a few counts. V gene TRBV11-2 combines with J gene TRBJ1-2; weak D call: TRBD1 (5 bases). Between the trimmed V and J ends, which lost 5 bases and 4 bases, there was a span of 14 bases. CDR3 length equals 14 residues. Germline V lookup: CDR1 SGHAT, CDR2 FQNNGV. CDR3 coding DNA: TGTGCCAGCAGCCACGGGACGGAACCCTATGGCTACACCTTC. It codes for CASSHGTEPYGYTF.

This clonotype was observed at least ten times. The chain carries TRBV5-1 and TRBJ2-2, with D perhaps TRBD1 or TRBD2 (6 bases each). V lost 4 bases and J lost 3, with 13 bases in between. Per the germline V gene, CDR1 is SGHRS and CDR2 is YFSETQ. CDR3 length equals 15 residues. CDR3 nucleotide sequence: TGCGCCAGCAGCCTAGAGGGGGGTGACACCGGGGAGCTGTTTTTT. Protein product: CASSLEGGDTGELFF.

The sample holds many counts of this clonotype. This chain links TRBV28 with TRBJ2-7; possible D gene TRBD1, 5 bases. The germline V and J ends were trimmed by 4 bases and 2 bases, with 12 bases remaining between them. The length of the CDR3 is 14 residues. Looked up from germline, CDR1 is MDHEN and CDR2 is SYDVKM. The CDR3, as DNA: TGTGCCAGCAGTTCCCGCAGGGCCCCCTACGAGCAGTACTTC. Protein product: CASSSRRAPYEQYF.

This clonotype was seen repeatedly, ten times or more. The rearrangement uses TRBV7-9 and TRBJ2-5, with D unclear. The germline V gene encodes CDR1 SEHNR and CDR2 FQNEAQ (reference sequence). Trimming took off 1 base at V and 4 bases at J, with 10 bases between the two ends. The CDR3 extends over 14 amino acids. CDR3 nucleotides: TGTGCCAGCAGCTTAGGCAAGGCAGGAGAGACCCAGTACTTC. Amino acid sequence: CASSLGKAGETQYF.

There are many counts of this clonotype. The chain is built from TRBV7-9 and TRBJ2-5, with TRBD1 identical over 10 bases. The CDR3 has 16 residues. CDR1 SEHNR and CDR2 FQNEAQ come from the germline V gene (reference sequence). V lost 4 bases to trimming and J lost 4 bases; unmatched junction nucleotides: 9. DNA for the CDR3: TGTGCCAGCAGCTCAGACAGGGGGCCTCTTGGAGAGACCCAGTACTTC. Its protein is CASSSDRGPLGETQYF. The full variable domain, in which reference TRBV7-9 and TRBJ2-5 provide the parts outside the CDR3, is DTGVSQNPRHKITKRGQNVTFRCDPISEHNRLYWYRQTLGQGPEFLTYFQNEAQLEKSRLLSDRFSAERPKGSFSTLEIQRTEQGDSAMYLCASSSDRGPLGETQYFGPGTRLLVL.

This chain links TRBV11-2 with TRBJ2-7; 11 nucleotides align to TRBD2. Trimming took 6 bases from V and 5 from J; bases not matched to a gene: 18. Germline V gene sequence: CDR1 SGHAT, CDR2 FQNNGV. The CDR3 loop spans 18 amino acids. Written as DNA, the CDR3 is TGTGCCAGCAGGTTTCCCTTGCCCGGGACTAGCGGCTTGGACGAGCAGTACTTC. Translated: CASRFPLPGTSGLDEQYF. Complete variable domain (other parts from reference TRBV11-2 and TRBJ2-7): EAGVAQSPRYKIIEKRQSVAFWCNPISGHATLYWYQQILGQGPKLLIQFQNNGVVDDSQLPKDRFSAERLKGVDSTLKIQPAKLEDSAVYLCASRFPLPGTSGLDEQYFGPGTRLTVT.

The J gene is TRBJ2-5, the V gene TRBV29-1; D gene uncertain. The CDR3 runs to 14 residues. The V gene lost 1 base and the J gene lost 4 bases, with 13 bases spanning the gap. CDR1 is SQVTM, CDR2 ANQGSEA, per germline. The DNA of the CDR3 is TGCAGCGTTGAAGGACCCGGATTGGGAGAGACCCAGTACTTC. Its protein product is CSVEGPGLGETQYF.

This clonotype has just a few counts. The J gene is TRBJ2-3, the V gene TRBV10-3; D may be TRBD2 (5 bases). CDR1 is ENHRY, CDR2 SYGVKD, per germline. V was clipped by 6 bases and J by 0 bases, with 10 bases between them. CDR3 length: 14 amino acids. CDR3 residues: CAIRRAASTDTQYF. DNA of the CDR3: TGTGCCATCAGGAGGGCGGCTAGCACAGATACGCAGTATTTT.

The chain carries TRBV20-1 and TRBJ1-3; possibly TRBD1 for D (6 bases). V was shortened by 6 bases and J by 2 bases, with 20 bases between the two germline ends. The CDR3 runs 16 residues. CDR1 and CDR2 (germline): DFQATT, SNEGSKA (reference sequence). CDR3 coding DNA: TGCAGTGCCCTAGGGGGTCTCGGGGGTACTGGAAACACCATATATTTT. Translation gives CSALGGLGGTGNTIYF.

This clonotype has a count of ten or more. The J gene is TRBJ2-1, the V gene TRBV11-1, with 7 bases identical to TRBD2. Unmatched junction bases numbered 6, after V lost 0 bases and J lost 4 bases. This CDR3 comprises 16 residues. Per the germline V gene, CDR1 is SGHAT and CDR2 is FQDESV (reference sequence). As DNA, the CDR3 is TGTGCCAGCAGCTTAGCCGTCGCTAGCGGATACAATGAGCAGTTCTTC. This gives the protein CASSLAVASGYNEQFF.

The chain employs TRBV5-8 and TRBJ1-2; 9 bases match TRBD1. Germline V gene sequence: CDR1 SGHTS, CDR2 YDEGEE. Losses at the gene ends were 4 bases for V and 6 bases for J; bases not matched to a gene: 13. This CDR3 spans 16 amino acids. The CDR3 region is CASSQGQGRAGNGYTF. The CDR3 DNA reads TGTGCCAGCAGCCAGGGACAGGGAAGAGCCGGAAATGGCTACACCTTC.

The table lists this clonotype with a few counts. The chain is built from TRBV15 and TRBJ2-1; TRBD2 might be the D (5 bases). V lost 0 bases and J lost 6, with 12 bases in between. The CDR3 length is 15 residues. CDR1 is LNHNV, CDR2 YYDKDF, per germline (reference sequence). The CDR3 sequence is CATSRETEVPNEQFF. The CDR3 coding sequence is TGTGCCACCAGCAGAGAAACGGAGGTCCCCAATGAGCAGTTCTTC. The variable domain in full, completed from reference TRBV15 and TRBJ2-1, reads DAMVIQNPRYQVTQFGKPVTLSCSQTLNHNVMYWYQQKSSQAPKLLFHYYDKDFNNEADTPDNFQSRRPNTSFCFLDIRSPGLGDTAMYLCATSRETEVPNEQFFGPGTRLTVL.

This clonotype was counted only a few times. This chain joins TRBV3-1 and TRBJ1-4; 10 bases line up with TRBD1. The CDR3 length is 16 residues. V lost 5 bases to trimming and J lost 1 base; unmatched junction nucleotides: 4. Germline V lookup: CDR1 LGHDT, CDR2 YNNKEL (reference sequence). As DNA, the CDR3 is TGTGCCAGCAGCAACCGGGACAGGGGAACTAATGAAAAACTGTTTTTT. Its translation: CASSNRDRGTNEKLFF.

The J gene is TRBJ1-5, the V gene TRBV20-1, with D unresolved. This CDR3 contains 13 residues. CDR1 is DFQATT, CDR2 SNEGSKA, per germline (reference sequence). Trimming took off 4 bases at V and 2 bases at J, with 9 bases between the two ends. This CDR3 is CSAKRVGNQPQHF. In DNA, the CDR3 is TGCAGTGCTAAACGGGTGGGCAATCAGCCCCAGCATTTT.

This clonotype has at least ten counts. A much larger clone differs from this one at a single base, so this may be a read error. The gene calls are TRBV2 and TRBJ2-3; TRBD1 aligns across 7 bases. This CDR3 is built from 14 residues. Trimming at V came to 8 bases and at J to 4 bases, leaving 9 bases not matched to a gene. Germline CDR1 is SNHLY and CDR2 is FYNNEI. The CDR3 nucleotides read TGTGCCAGCTCCGGGACAGAGGGGGCAGATACGCAGTATTTT. It specifies CASSGTEGADTQYF.

This clonotype was observed a single time. The CDR3 spells CASSPPILAGEDTQYF. CDR3 sequence (DNA): TGTGCCAGCAGCCCCCCCATACTAGCGGGGGAAGATACGCAGTATTTT. This chain connects TRBV28 to TRBJ2-3, with TRBD2 matching 11 bases. Germline-derived CDR1 and CDR2 are MDHEN and SYDVKM. With 6 bases clipped from V and 5 bases from J, the junction kept 10 bases outside the gene matches. The CDR3 spans 16 residues.

This clonotype was detected ten times or more. The chain combines TRBV28 with TRBJ1-2; D may be TRBD1 (5 bases). The V end was cut by 4 bases, the J end by 5 bases, with 11 bases between. This CDR3 comprises 13 residues. The V gene's germline CDR1 is MDHEN and CDR2 SYDVKM. This chain's CDR3 is CASSSTEGYGYTF. For the CDR3, the DNA is TGTGCCAGCAGTTCCACTGAGGGGTATGGCTACACCTTC.

This rearrangement joins TRBV6-1 to TRBJ1-5, with TRBD1 matching over 10 bases. The V gene's germline CDR1 is MNHNS and CDR2 SASEGT. The CDR3 is 14 residues long. Trimming removed 5 bases from V and 7 bases from J; junction bases left unmatched: 5. The CDR3 bases are TGTGCCAGCAGTTCGACAGGGGGCGGACAGCCCCAGCATTTT. Translating it yields CASSSTGGGQPQHF.

This rearrangement joins TRBV24-1 to TRBJ1-4; 8 nucleotides agree with TRBD1. CDR3 size: 15 residues. CDR1 is KGHDR, CDR2 SFDVKD, per germline. V was pared by 3 bases and J by 5 bases, with 4 bases of the junction left unmatched. The DNA of the CDR3 is TGTGCCACCAGTGATCCCCGGACAGGGAATGAAAAACTGTTTTTT. It specifies CATSDPRTGNEKLFF.

This chain joins TRBV3-1 and TRBJ1-4; possible D gene TRBD1, 6 bases. V was cut by 1 base and J by 7 bases, with 10 bases left in between. Germline loops: CDR1 LGHDT, CDR2 YNNKEL (reference sequence). CDR3 length: 14 residues. The CDR3 sequence: CASSQGTVSEKLFF. The CDR3 DNA reads TGTGCCAGCAGCCAAGGGACAGTCAGTGAAAAACTGTTTTTT.

This clonotype has at least ten counts. The CDR3 sequence: CASSLVGTRYEQYF. The CDR3 nucleotides are TGTGCCAGCAGCTTAGTAGGGACCCGCTACGAGCAGTACTTC. This rearrangement joins TRBV7-2 to TRBJ2-7, with D possibly being TRBD1 or TRBD2 (5 bases each). The V end was cut by 1 base, the J end by 3 bases, with 10 bases between. The germline V gene has CDR1 SGHTA and CDR2 FQGNSA. The CDR3 contains 14 residues.

This clonotype was seen at least ten times. The chain combines TRBV6-2 or TRBV6-3 with TRBJ2-1, with no clear D. From germline, CDR1 is MNHEY and CDR2 SVGEGT. Trimming left V 5 bases short and J 5 bases short, with 10 bases between. This CDR3 comprises 13 residues. The CDR3 region is CASSPYVNNEQFF. CDR3 nucleotides: TGTGCCAGCAGTCCATATGTCAACAATGAGCAGTTCTTC.

On this clonotype: Because it lacks the conserved phenylalanine or tryptophan at the end, this CDR3 is likely a read error. The chain joins TRBV3-1 to TRBJ2-3; D gene ambiguous. The CDR3 spans 15 residues. The germline V gene has CDR1 LGHDT and CDR2 YNNKEL (reference sequence). Trimming removed 3 bases at V and 0 bases at J, with 10 bases between. The CDR3 reads CASSHRQDSTDTQYL. In DNA form, the CDR3 reads TGTGCCAGCAGCCATAGGCAGGACAGCACAGATACGCAGTATCTT.

This clonotype showed up many times. The J gene is TRBJ2-3, the V gene TRBV27; TRBD1 matches at 7 bases. This CDR3 has 13 amino acids. Germline values: CDR1 MNHEY, CDR2 SMNVEV (reference sequence). The V and J ends lost 6 bases and 2 bases, in that order; junction bases with no gene match: 2. The CDR3 DNA reads TGTGCCAGCAGGGGACAGAACACAGATACGCAGTATTTT. Its translation is CASRGQNTDTQYF.

On this clonotype: This may come from a read error, since a much larger clone is one base off. The J gene is TRBJ2-1, the V gene TRBV20-1; D possibly corresponds to TRBD1 (6 bases). This CDR3 spans 13 amino acids. V was clipped by 3 bases and J by 10 bases, with 16 bases between them. CDR1 and CDR2 from the germline V gene are DFQATT and SNEGSKA (reference sequence). This CDR3 reads CSASLQGAYEQFF. CDR3 DNA: TGCAGTGCTAGTTTACAGGGAGCCTACGAGCAGTTCTTC.

This clonotype has a count of ten or more. DNA for the CDR3: TGTGCCAGCAGCCTCACAGGGGGCCTGTCCGGGGAGCTGTTTTTT. Translation gives CASSLTGGLSGELFF. The chain employs TRBV12-3 or TRBV12-4 and TRBJ2-2; 9 bases are shared with TRBD1. The CDR3 covers 15 residues. Trimming cost V 6 bases and J 6 bases; bases outside gene matches: 8.

The chain recombines TRBV12-3 or TRBV12-4 with TRBJ2-2; D may be TRBD1 or TRBD2 (6 bases each). Trimming removed 6 bases from V and 1 base from J, with 18 bases in between. The CDR3 is made up of 17 amino acids. CDR3 nucleotide sequence: TGTGCCAGCAGCCTAGGGGGGTTGCAGGGGAACACCGGGGAGCTGTTTTTT. This codes for CASSLGGLQGNTGELFF.